These 6 T cell receptor beta chains came from one sample sequenced in a study of T cell responses to AZD1222 COVID-19 vaccine. This table comes from immunoSEQ multiplex PCR, and its TCRdb copy is limited to in-frame clones, with some not included. Seen here are more than 85,000 clones, 81% observed once, and the top ten hold approximately 4.6%. The sample in question was peripheral blood, obtained on day 0 of AZD1222 vaccination. These receptors all stem from an adult in good health.

This clone appeared once. J is TRBJ1-3 and V is TRBV5-8; D not resolved. V shed 2 bases and J shed 0 bases, with 9 bases lying between them. This CDR3 has 15 residues. Germline V gene data show CDR1 as SGHTS and CDR2 as YDEGEE. This CDR3 reads CASSLGPVSGNTIYF. The CDR3, as DNA: TGTGCCAGCAGCTTAGGACCGGTCTCTGGAAACACCATATATTTT.

This chain links TRBV5-6 with TRBJ1-4; 10 bases are a match to TRBD1. The ends lost 4 bases at V and 7 bases at J; junction bases unmatched: 4. The CDR3 is 14 amino acids. The germline V gene encodes CDR1 SGHDT and CDR2 YYEEEE. CDR3: CASSQTGGFEKLFF. Written as DNA, the CDR3 is TGTGCCAGCAGCCAGACAGGGGGCTTTGAAAAACTGTTTTTT.

The chain carries TRBV6-5 and TRBJ1-5; D uncertain. Trimming cost V 4 bases and J 2 bases, with 6 bases left between them. The germline CDR1 and CDR2 sequences are MNHEY and SVGAGI. There are 13 residues in the CDR3. Written as DNA, the CDR3 is TGTGCCAGCAGTTTGAACGGCAATCAGCCCCAGCATTTT. Amino acids: CASSLNGNQPQHF.

This chain connects TRBV2 to TRBJ1-2; D may be TRBD1 (6 bases). Trimming stripped 9 bases from V and 7 bases from J, with 21 bases between. The CDR3 contains 14 residues. The germline V gene has CDR1 SNHLY and CDR2 FYNNEI. CDR3 protein: CASSTGYLVVGYTF. In DNA form, the CDR3 reads TGTGCCAGTTCAACAGGGTACCTGGTCGTTGGCTACACCTTC.

This rearrangement joins TRBV6-5 to TRBJ1-1; D is possibly TRBD1 (5 bases). Germline CDR1 MNHEY, CDR2 SVGAGI. There are 16 residues in the CDR3. With 7 bases removed from V and 1 base from J, the gap between germline ends came to 19 bases. Here the CDR3 reads CASIHSPGLSNTEAFF. DNA for the CDR3: TGTGCCAGCATTCACTCACCGGGACTATCGAACACTGAAGCTTTCTTT.

The chain carries TRBV19 and TRBJ2-3; no clear D gene. Germline V CDR1 and CDR2: LNHDA, SQIVND (reference sequence). V lost 8 bases to trimming and J lost 0 bases, with 9 bases between them. This CDR3 is 13 amino acids long. The CDR3 loop reads CASGRPSTDTQYF. The CDR3 DNA reads as TGTGCCAGTGGGCGGCCAAGCACAGATACGCAGTATTTT.